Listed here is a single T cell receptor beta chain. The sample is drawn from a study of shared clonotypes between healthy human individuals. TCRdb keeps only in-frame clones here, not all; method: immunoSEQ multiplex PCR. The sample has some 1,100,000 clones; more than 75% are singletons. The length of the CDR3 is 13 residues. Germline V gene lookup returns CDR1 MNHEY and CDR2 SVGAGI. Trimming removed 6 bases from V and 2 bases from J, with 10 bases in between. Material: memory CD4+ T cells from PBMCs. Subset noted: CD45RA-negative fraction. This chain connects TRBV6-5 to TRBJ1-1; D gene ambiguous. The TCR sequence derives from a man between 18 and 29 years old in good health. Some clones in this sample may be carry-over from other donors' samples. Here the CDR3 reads CASSRPHNTEAFF. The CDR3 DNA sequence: TGTGCCAGCAGCCGGCCGCACAACACTGAAGCTTTCTTT.